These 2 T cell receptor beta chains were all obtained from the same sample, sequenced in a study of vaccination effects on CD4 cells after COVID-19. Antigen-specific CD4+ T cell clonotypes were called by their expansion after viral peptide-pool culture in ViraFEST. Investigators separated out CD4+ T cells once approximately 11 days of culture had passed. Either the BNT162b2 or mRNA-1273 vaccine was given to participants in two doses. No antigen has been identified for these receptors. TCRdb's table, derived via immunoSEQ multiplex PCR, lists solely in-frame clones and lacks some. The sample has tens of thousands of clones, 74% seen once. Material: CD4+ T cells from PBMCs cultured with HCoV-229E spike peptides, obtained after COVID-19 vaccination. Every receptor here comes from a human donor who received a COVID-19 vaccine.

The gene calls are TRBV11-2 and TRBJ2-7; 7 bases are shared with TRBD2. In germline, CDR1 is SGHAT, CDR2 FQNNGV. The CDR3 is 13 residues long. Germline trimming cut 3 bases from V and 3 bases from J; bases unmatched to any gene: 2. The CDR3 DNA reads TGTGCCAGCAGCTTGAGCGGGGACTACGAGCAGTACTTC. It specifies CASSLSGDYEQYF.

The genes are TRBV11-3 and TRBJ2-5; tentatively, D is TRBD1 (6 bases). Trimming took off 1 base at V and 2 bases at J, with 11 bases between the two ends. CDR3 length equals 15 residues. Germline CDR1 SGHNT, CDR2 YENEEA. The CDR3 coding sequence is TGTGCCAGCAGCTTAGGGGCGCAGGGGCAAGAGACCCAGTACTTC. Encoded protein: CASSLGAQGQETQYF.